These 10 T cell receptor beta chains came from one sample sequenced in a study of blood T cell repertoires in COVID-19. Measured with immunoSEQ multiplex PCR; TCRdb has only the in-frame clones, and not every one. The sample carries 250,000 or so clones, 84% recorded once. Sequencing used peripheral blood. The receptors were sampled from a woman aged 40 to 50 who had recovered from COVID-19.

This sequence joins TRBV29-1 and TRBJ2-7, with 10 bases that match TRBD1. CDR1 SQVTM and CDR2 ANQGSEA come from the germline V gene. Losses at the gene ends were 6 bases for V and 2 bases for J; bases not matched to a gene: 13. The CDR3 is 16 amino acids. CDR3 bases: TGCAGCGTGGAGCACACCGGGACAGGGGATCCCTACGAGCAGTACTTC. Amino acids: CSVEHTGTGDPYEQYF.

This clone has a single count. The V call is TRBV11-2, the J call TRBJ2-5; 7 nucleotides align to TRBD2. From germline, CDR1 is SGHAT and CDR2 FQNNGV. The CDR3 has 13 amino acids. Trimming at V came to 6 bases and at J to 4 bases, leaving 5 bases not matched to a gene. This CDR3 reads CASRGAGLETQYF. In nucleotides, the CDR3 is TGTGCCAGCAGGGGAGCGGGGTTAGAGACCCAGTACTTC.

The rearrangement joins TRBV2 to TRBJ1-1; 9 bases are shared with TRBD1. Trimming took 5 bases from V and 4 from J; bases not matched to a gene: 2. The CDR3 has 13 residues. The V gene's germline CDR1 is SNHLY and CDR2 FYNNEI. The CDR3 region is CASSTTGGTEAFF. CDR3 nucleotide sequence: TGTGCCAGCAGTACGACAGGGGGCACTGAAGCTTTCTTT. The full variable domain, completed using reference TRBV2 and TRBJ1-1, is EPEVTQTPSHQVTQMGQEVILRCVPISNHLYFYWYRQILGQKVEFLVSFYNNEISEKSEIFDDQFSVERPDGSNFTLKIRSTKLEDSAMYFCASSTTGGTEAFFGQGTRLTVV.

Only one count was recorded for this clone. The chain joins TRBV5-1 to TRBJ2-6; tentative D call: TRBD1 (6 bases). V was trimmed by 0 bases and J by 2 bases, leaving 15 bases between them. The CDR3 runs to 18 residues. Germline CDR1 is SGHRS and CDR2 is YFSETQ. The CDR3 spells CASSLDPGASPGANVLTF. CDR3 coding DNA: TGCGCCAGCAGCTTGGACCCAGGGGCCTCACCTGGGGCCAACGTCCTGACTTTC. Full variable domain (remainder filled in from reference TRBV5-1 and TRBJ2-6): KAGVTQTPRYLIKTRGQQVTLSCSPISGHRSVSWYQQTPGQGLQFLFEYFSETQRNKGNFPGRFSGRQFSNSRSEMNVSTLELGDSALYLCASSLDPGASPGANVLTFGAGSRLTVL.

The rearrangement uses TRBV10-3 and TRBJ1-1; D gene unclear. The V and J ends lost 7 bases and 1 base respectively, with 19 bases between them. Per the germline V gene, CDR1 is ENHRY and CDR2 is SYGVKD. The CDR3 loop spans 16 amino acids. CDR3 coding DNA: TGTGCCATCACCGGAACTAACGAGGTGGGGAACACTGAAGCTTTCTTT. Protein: CAITGTNEVGNTEAFF.

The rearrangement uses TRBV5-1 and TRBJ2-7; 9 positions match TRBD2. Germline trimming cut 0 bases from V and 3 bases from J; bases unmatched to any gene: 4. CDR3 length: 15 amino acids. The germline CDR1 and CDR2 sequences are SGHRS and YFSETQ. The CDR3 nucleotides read TGCGCCAGCAGCTTGGTGGTAGCGGGGGACTACGAGCAGTACTTC. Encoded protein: CASSLVVAGDYEQYF.

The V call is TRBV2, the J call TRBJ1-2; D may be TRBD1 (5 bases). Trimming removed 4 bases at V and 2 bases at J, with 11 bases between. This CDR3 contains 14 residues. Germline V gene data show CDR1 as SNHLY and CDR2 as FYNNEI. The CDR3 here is CASSGGGENYGYTF. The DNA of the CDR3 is TGTGCCAGCAGTGGCGGGGGGGAAAACTATGGCTACACCTTC.

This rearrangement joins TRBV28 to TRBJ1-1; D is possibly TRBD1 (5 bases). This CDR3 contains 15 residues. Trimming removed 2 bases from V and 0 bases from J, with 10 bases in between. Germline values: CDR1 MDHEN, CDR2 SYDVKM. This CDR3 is CASSLTGHVNTEAFF. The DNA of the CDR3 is TGTGCCAGCAGTTTAACAGGACACGTGAACACTGAAGCTTTCTTT.

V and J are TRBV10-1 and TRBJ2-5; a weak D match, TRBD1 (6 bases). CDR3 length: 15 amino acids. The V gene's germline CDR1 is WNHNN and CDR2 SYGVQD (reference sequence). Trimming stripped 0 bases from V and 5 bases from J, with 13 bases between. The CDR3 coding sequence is TGCGCCAGCAGTGAGTCAAGGGGGTCCGGGGAGACCCAGTACTTC. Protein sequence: CASSESRGSGETQYF.

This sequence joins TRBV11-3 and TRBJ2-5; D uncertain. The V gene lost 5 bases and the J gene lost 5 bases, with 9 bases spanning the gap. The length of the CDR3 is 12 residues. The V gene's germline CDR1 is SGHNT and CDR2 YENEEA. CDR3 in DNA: TGTGCCAGCAGCATTAGTATTGAGACCCAGTACTTC. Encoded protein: CASSISIETQYF.